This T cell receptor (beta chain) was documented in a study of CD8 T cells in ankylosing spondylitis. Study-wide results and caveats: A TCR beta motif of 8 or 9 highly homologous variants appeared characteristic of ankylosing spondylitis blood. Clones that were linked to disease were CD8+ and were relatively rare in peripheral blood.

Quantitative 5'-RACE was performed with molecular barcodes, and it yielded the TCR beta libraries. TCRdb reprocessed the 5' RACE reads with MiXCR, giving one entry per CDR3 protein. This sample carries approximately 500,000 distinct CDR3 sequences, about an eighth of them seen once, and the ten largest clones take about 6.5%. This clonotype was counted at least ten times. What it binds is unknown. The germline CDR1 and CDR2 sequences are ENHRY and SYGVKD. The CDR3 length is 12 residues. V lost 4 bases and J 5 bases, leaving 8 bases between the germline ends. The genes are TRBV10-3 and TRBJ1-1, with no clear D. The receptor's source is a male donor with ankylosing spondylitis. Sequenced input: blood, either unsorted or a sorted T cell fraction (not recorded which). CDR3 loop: CAISGGRTEAFF. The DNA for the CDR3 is TGTGCCATCAGTGGAGGTCGGACTGAAGCTTTCTTT.